The 24 T cell receptor beta chains given below trace back to one sample, sequenced in a study of control samples from healthy donors and cancer patients. Using immunoSEQ multiplex PCR, the repertoire was profiled, and TCRdb retains in-frame clones only, with some absent. The sample contains 150,000 to 200,000 clones, around 90% of which appear only once. The sample taken for sequencing was blood. The receptors were sampled from a man in his thirties or forties in good health.

The CDR3 bases are TGCGCCAGCAGTCAATGGGACACCGCCTACGAGCAGTACTTC. It encodes CASSQWDTAYEQYF. V usage is TRBV23-1 and J usage is TRBJ2-7; TRBD1 is a possible D gene (6 bases). TRBV23-1 is known as an ORF, though its function is uncertain. Trimming cost V 1 base and J 2 bases, with 9 bases left between them. CDR3 length: 14 amino acids.

This chain uses TRBV18 with TRBJ2-7, with a tentative D call TRBD1 (5 bases). This CDR3 contains 20 residues. V gave up 2 bases and J gave up 0 bases, with 26 bases separating them. Germline CDR1 is KGHSH and CDR2 is LQKENI. CDR3 sequence reads: CASSPVKSFGAASSSYEQYF. The DNA of the CDR3 is TGTGCCAGCTCACCAGTAAAAAGTTTTGGGGCCGCCTCTAGCTCCTACGAGCAGTACTTC.

The V gene is TRBV4-2, the J gene TRBJ1-6; maybe TRBD1 (5 bases). The CDR3 is made up of 17 amino acids. The ends were cut back, 0 bases at V and 10 bases at J, with 19 bases in the middle. Per the germline V gene, CDR1 is LGHNA and CDR2 is YNFKEQ. CDR3 amino acids: CASSQDWDGPKFSPLHF. The CDR3 DNA follows: TGTGCCAGCAGCCAAGATTGGGACGGACCTAAGTTCTCACCCCTCCACTTT.

This chain uses TRBV3-1 (or the pseudogene TRBV3-2) with TRBJ2-5; 9 positions match TRBD1. Looked up from germline, CDR1 is LGHDT and CDR2 is YNNKEL (reference sequence). V lost 3 bases, J lost 5 bases, and 10 bases stayed unmatched. CDR3 size: 16 residues. CDR3 bases: TGTGCCAGCAGCCAGGCCGGGACAGGGATCCGGGAGACCCAGTACTTC. It codes for CASSQAGTGIRETQYF.

The rearrangement links TRBV19 to TRBJ2-1, with TRBD1 matching 8 bases. The CDR3 spans 14 residues. The junction had 5 bases not matched to a gene; V was cut back by 3 bases and J by 7 bases. Germline V gene lookup returns CDR1 LNHDA and CDR2 SQIVND (reference sequence). The CDR3 nucleotides read TGTGCCAGTAGTATCGGACAGGGCCGGAATGAGCAGTTCTTC. Protein: CASSIGQGRNEQFF.

The V gene is TRBV9, the J gene TRBJ1-3; D not resolved. CDR1 is SGDLS, CDR2 YYNGEE, per germline. This CDR3 contains 14 residues. V was clipped by 0 bases and J by 0 bases, with 4 bases between them. CDR3 DNA sequence: TGTGCCAGCAGCGTAGACAGCTCTGGAAACACCATATATTTT. Translated, it gives CASSVDSSGNTIYF.

The rearrangement uses TRBV28 and TRBJ2-7; D is possibly TRBD1 or TRBD2 (5 bases each). The CDR3 covers 14 residues. CDR1 is MDHEN, CDR2 SYDVKM, per germline. Trimming cost V 5 bases and J 2 bases, with 13 bases left between them. The CDR3, as DNA: TGTGCCAGCAGTCTCCGGGACCCTACCTACGAGCAGTACTTC. Translated: CASSLRDPTYEQYF.

The chain employs TRBV4-1 and TRBJ2-2; D unclear. Germline assignment: CDR1 MGHRA and CDR2 YSYEKL. Trimming shortened V by 6 bases and J by 8 bases, and 16 bases separated the two germline ends. This CDR3 has 14 residues. The CDR3 reads CASSPLTRLGELFF. Here the CDR3 DNA reads TGCGCCAGCAGTCCCCTAACGAGGTTGGGGGAGCTGTTTTTT.

The chain combines TRBV25-1 with TRBJ2-7; D gene unclear. This CDR3 region has 16 residues. Looked up from germline, CDR1 is MGHDK and CDR2 is SYGVNS. The V end was cut by 2 bases, the J end by 0 bases, with 14 bases between. The CDR3: CASSEGPYSSSYEQYF. DNA of the CDR3: TGTGCCAGCAGTGAAGGGCCGTACAGCAGCTCCTACGAGCAGTACTTC.

The V and J genes are TRBV2 and TRBJ1-5; D is uncertain. V was clipped by 6 bases and J by 4 bases, with 13 bases between them. There are 14 residues in the CDR3. Germline values: CDR1 SNHLY, CDR2 FYNNEI. The CDR3 DNA is TGTGCCAGCAGCTTGTGGGCAATTAATCAGCCCCAGCATTTT. Residues: CASSLWAINQPQHF.

This chain links TRBV5-1 with TRBJ1-1, with D perhaps TRBD1 (5 bases). Germline CDR1 and CDR2: SGHRS and YFSETQ. V was pared by 3 bases and J by 0 bases, with 12 bases between. The CDR3 covers 15 residues. In DNA form, the CDR3 reads TGCGCCAGCAGCTCCTCTCGGGGGATGAACACTGAAGCTTTCTTT. Amino acid sequence: CASSSSRGMNTEAFF.

The rearrangement joins TRBV28 to TRBJ1-5, with D possibly TRBD1 on 6 matching bases. Germline loops: CDR1 MDHEN, CDR2 SYDVKM. Between the trimmed V and J ends, which lost 7 bases and 5 bases, there was a span of 18 bases. CDR3 size: 15 residues. CDR3 in amino acids: CASIEGDPVHQPQHF. CDR3 nucleotide sequence: TGTGCCAGCATCGAGGGGGATCCTGTCCATCAGCCCCAGCATTTT.

J is TRBJ2-7 and V is TRBV5-1; 10 bases line up with TRBD1. The CDR3 has 16 amino acids. Germline V gives CDR1 SGHRS, CDR2 YFSETQ. Trimming took 0 bases from V and 5 from J; bases not matched to a gene: 8. This CDR3 is CASSLDPTGGYDEQYF. The DNA of the CDR3 is TGCGCCAGCAGCTTGGACCCGACAGGGGGCTACGACGAGCAGTACTTC. Based on the CDR3 plus reference TRBV5-1 and TRBJ2-7, the full variable domain is KAGVTQTPRYLIKTRGQQVTLSCSPISGHRSVSWYQQTPGQGLQFLFEYFSETQRNKGNFPGRFSGRQFSNSRSEMNVSTLELGDSALYLCASSLDPTGGYDEQYFGPGTRLTVT.

The J gene is TRBJ2-5, the V gene TRBV5-4, with TRBD2 matching 8 bases. V lost 4 bases, J lost 0 bases, and 11 bases stayed unmatched. Germline assignment: CDR1 SGHNT and CDR2 YYREEE (reference sequence). CDR3 size: 17 residues. In DNA form, the CDR3 reads TGTGCCAGCAGCCTGGGGACTAGGACTAACAACCAAGAGACCCAGTACTTC. Translating gives CASSLGTRTNNQETQYF.

The CDR3 sequence: CASSFRGPTGEKLFF. In DNA, the CDR3 is TGTGCCAGCAGCTTCCGAGGTCCAACGGGGGAAAAACTGTTTTTT. The rearrangement joins TRBV28 to TRBJ1-4; unclear D gene. Trimming stripped 6 bases from V and 8 bases from J, with 19 bases between. Per germline, CDR1 MDHEN and CDR2 SYDVKM. The CDR3 has 15 residues.

The V call is TRBV11-2, the J call TRBJ2-5; D possibly corresponds to TRBD2 (5 bases). With 5 bases removed from V and 0 bases from J, the gap between germline ends came to 16 bases. The CDR3 runs 16 residues. The germline V gene has CDR1 SGHAT and CDR2 FQNNGV. CDR3 in amino acids: CASSPKGGTHQETQYF. Written as DNA, the CDR3 is TGTGCCAGCAGCCCGAAAGGAGGCACCCACCAAGAGACCCAGTACTTC.

The chain recombines TRBV19 with TRBJ1-3; maybe TRBD1 (6 bases). The CDR3 sequence is 13 residues long. Between the trimmed V and J ends, which lost 8 bases and 4 bases, there was a span of 12 bases. Germline CDR1 reads LNHDA; CDR2 reads SQIVND (reference sequence). The CDR3 DNA is TGTGCCAGTCGGACAGTTTCCGGAAACACCATATATTTT. It translates to CASRTVSGNTIYF. Full variable domain (outside the CDR3, taken from reference TRBV19 and TRBJ1-3): DGGITQSPKYLFRKEGQNVTLSCEQNLNHDAMYWYRQDPGQGLRLIYYSQIVNDFQKGDIAEGYSVSREKKESFPLTVTSAQKNPTAFYLCASRTVSGNTIYFGEGSWLTVV.

V and J are TRBV7-9 and TRBJ1-1, with 8 bases matching TRBD1. This CDR3 has 15 amino acids. CDR1 is SEHNR and CDR2 is FQNEAQ in the germline V gene (reference sequence). V shed 6 bases and J 0 bases; nucleotides not matched to a gene: 6. The CDR3 coding sequence is TGTGCCAGCAGTTTTCCGGGACAGGTGAACACTGAAGCTTTCTTT. Amino acids: CASSFPGQVNTEAFF.

The CDR3 loop is CASSLDGTGGARGAFF. Written as DNA, the CDR3 is TGTGCCAGCAGCTTGGATGGAACAGGGGGCGCGCGGGGAGCTTTCTTT. J is TRBJ1-1 and V is TRBV5-4; TRBD1 agrees at 9 bases. Germline-derived CDR1 and CDR2 are SGHNT and YYREEE (reference sequence). The V segment lost 0 bases and the J segment 10 bases; nucleotides outside the gene matches: 13. This CDR3 is built from 16 residues.

The chain is built from TRBV14 and TRBJ1-2, with D hard to call. The germline V gene has CDR1 SGHDN and CDR2 FVKESK. The CDR3 consists of 16 residues. V was clipped by 0 bases and J by 8 bases, with 19 bases between them. The CDR3 loop reads CASSQDMGRRSTGYTF. In DNA, the CDR3 is TGTGCCAGCAGCCAAGATATGGGAAGGAGGAGTACCGGCTACACCTTC.

J is TRBJ2-3 and V is TRBV7-3, with TRBD1 matching over 10 bases. The CDR3 covers 15 residues. The V gene's germline CDR1 is SGHTA and CDR2 FQGTGA. V shed 5 bases and J 6 bases; nucleotides not matched to a gene: 8. The CDR3 is CASSVDRGNWDTQYF. CDR3 nucleotides: TGTGCCAGCAGCGTGGACAGGGGGAATTGGGATACGCAGTATTTT.

This clone was counted only a few times. The gene calls are TRBV9 and TRBJ1-3, with TRBD1 as a possible D gene (5 bases). The germline CDR1 and CDR2 sequences are SGDLS and YYNGEE. Trimming cost V 5 bases and J 0 bases, with 15 bases left between them. The CDR3 has 16 amino acids. This chain's CDR3 is CASSSKRGGSGNTIYF. DNA for the CDR3: TGTGCCAGCAGTTCGAAGCGGGGGGGCTCTGGAAACACCATATATTTT.

The J gene is TRBJ2-1, the V gene TRBV6-4; D call uncertain. CDR1 MRHNA and CDR2 SNTAGT come from the germline V gene. The CDR3 contains 10 residues. V dropped 11 bases and J dropped 8 bases, with 10 bases sitting between them. The CDR3 spells CASPGDEQFF. Here the CDR3 DNA reads TGTGCCTCTCCTGGTGATGAGCAGTTCTTC.

The chain couples TRBV6-5 to TRBJ2-3; D unclear. The V gene's germline CDR1 is MNHEY and CDR2 SVGAGI. The V end was cut by 8 bases, the J end by 0 bases, with 6 bases between. The CDR3 has 12 residues. The CDR3: CASRPSTDTQYF. The DNA for the CDR3 is TGTGCCAGCCGACCTAGCACAGATACGCAGTATTTT.